These 21 T cell receptor beta chains share one sample of origin, sequenced in a study of shared clonotypes between healthy human individuals. The repertoire was sequenced with immunoSEQ multiplex PCR; TCRdb's copy has only in-frame clones and lacks some. The table lists approximately 92,000 clones, approximately 63% of them singletons. Sample: memory CD8+ T cells sorted from blood. Subset denoted: CD45RO+ cells pooled with CCR7-negative TemRA cells. These receptors came from a young man in good health.

This clone occurred many times. This rearrangement joins TRBV6-5 to TRBJ2-7, with a weak D call TRBD2 (5 bases). Germline V gene lookup returns CDR1 MNHEY and CDR2 SVGAGI. There are 13 residues in the CDR3. The V and J ends lost 8 bases and 1 base respectively, with 12 bases between them. The CDR3 region is CASGNGISYEQYF. The CDR3, as DNA: TGTGCCAGCGGGAACGGGATTTCCTACGAGCAGTACTTC.

This clone was observed a few times. In nucleotides, the CDR3 is TGTGCCAGCAGTTTATCGAGGGGCGCGGGCGGCTACACCTTC. Translation: CASSLSRGAGGYTF. The chain has TRBV27 and TRBJ1-2; D may be TRBD1 (5 bases). Trimming stripped 0 bases from V and 8 bases from J, with 13 bases between. In germline, CDR1 is MNHEY, CDR2 SMNVEV (reference sequence). CDR3 size: 14 residues.

This clone was recorded at least ten times. The rearrangement links TRBV5-6 to TRBJ2-2; D is ambiguous. CDR3 length equals 16 residues. Germline loops: CDR1 SGHDT, CDR2 YYEEEE. The germline V and J ends were trimmed by 2 bases and 5 bases, with 16 bases remaining between them. CDR3 loop: CASSLSEGSETGELFF. CDR3 DNA: TGTGCCAGCAGCTTAAGCGAAGGGTCCGAGACCGGGGAGCTGTTTTTT.

V gene TRBV27 combines with J gene TRBJ2-1; D perhaps matches TRBD1 (5 bases). There are 16 residues in the CDR3. Germline V CDR1 and CDR2: MNHEY, SMNVEV (reference sequence). Deletions cut 2 bases from V and 2 bases from J, with 13 bases between. CDR3 sequence: CASSLGQGEAYNEQFF. The CDR3 DNA sequence: TGTGCCAGCAGTTTAGGCCAGGGCGAGGCCTACAATGAGCAGTTCTTC.

The genes are TRBV15 and TRBJ2-7; D is uncertain. Germline loops: CDR1 LNHNV, CDR2 YYDKDF (reference sequence). The V and J ends lost 1 base and 4 bases respectively, with 2 bases between them. There are 11 residues in the CDR3. The CDR3 sequence: CATSRGYEQYF. CDR3 bases: TGTGCCACCAGCAGAGGGTACGAGCAGTACTTC.

The chain recombines TRBV19 with TRBJ2-1, with 12 bases identical to TRBD2. Trimming took 4 bases from V and 8 from J; bases not matched to a gene: 9. This CDR3 contains 16 residues. Germline V gene data show CDR1 as LNHDA and CDR2 as SQIVND (reference sequence). This CDR3 reads CASSTPSGRALYEQFF. The CDR3 DNA is TGTGCCAGTAGTACCCCTAGCGGGAGGGCCCTCTATGAGCAGTTCTTC.

This clone was observed a few times. The V and J genes are TRBV5-5 and TRBJ1-1, with D uncertain. The V gene lost 7 bases and the J gene lost 1 base, with 17 bases spanning the gap. CDR1 is SGHKS and CDR2 is YYEKEE in the germline V gene (reference sequence). CDR3 length: 15 amino acids. CDR3 residues: CASSTEWTANTEAFF. In nucleotides, the CDR3 is TGTGCCAGCTCAACGGAGTGGACGGCGAACACTGAAGCTTTCTTT.

V usage is TRBV5-6 and J usage is TRBJ2-1, with TRBD2 matching 12 bases. The CDR3 covers 18 residues. The J segment lost 9 bases and the V segment lost 5 bases, leaving 18 bases of the junction unmatched. The germline V gene encodes CDR1 SGHDT and CDR2 YYEEEE. DNA for the CDR3: TGTGCCAGCAGATTGACTAGCGGGAGTCTAGATAAGAGGGGTGAGCAGTTCTTC. It specifies CASRLTSGSLDKRGEQFF.

The CDR3 protein is CASRLTSGRFNEQFF. The CDR3 bases are TGTGCCAGTAGGCTTACTAGCGGGAGATTCAATGAGCAGTTCTTC. The chain joins TRBV19 to TRBJ2-1; 11 nucleotides align to TRBD2. The CDR3 contains 15 residues. The trim removed 6 bases at V and 6 bases at J, leaving 7 bases unmatched. Germline values: CDR1 LNHDA, CDR2 SQIVND (reference sequence). The entire variable domain, with the rest obtained from reference TRBV19 and TRBJ2-1, is as follows: DGGITQSPKYLFRKEGQNVTLSCEQNLNHDAMYWYRQDPGQGLRLIYYSQIVNDFQKGDIAEGYSVSREKKESFPLTVTSAQKNPTAFYLCASRLTSGRFNEQFFGPGTRLTVL.

This clone has more than one count but fewer than ten. The gene calls are TRBV19 and TRBJ2-1; 11 nucleotides match TRBD2. This CDR3 is built from 15 residues. The ends lost 5 bases at V and 7 bases at J; junction bases unmatched: 7. Germline assignment: CDR1 LNHDA and CDR2 SQIVND (reference sequence). CDR3 sequence: CASSLTSGSGNEQFF. CDR3 nucleotides: TGTGCCAGTAGTCTAACTAGCGGGAGCGGTAATGAGCAGTTCTTC.

The V gene is TRBV11-2, the J gene TRBJ1-1; D may be TRBD1 (5 bases). The germline V and J ends were trimmed by 6 bases and 11 bases, with 19 bases remaining between them. Germline-derived CDR1 and CDR2 are SGHAT and FQNNGV. The CDR3 length is 13 residues. The chain's CDR3 is CASRPAGGVDAFF. CDR3 bases: TGTGCCAGCAGGCCAGCCGGGGGTGTCGACGCTTTCTTT.

The genes are TRBV11-3 and TRBJ2-1, with TRBD2 matching over 10 bases. Germline CDR1 SGHNT, CDR2 YENEEA. CDR3 length: 15 residues. V shed 4 bases, J shed 1 base, and the junction held 1 base outside the gene matches. The CDR3 protein is CASSSTSGSYNEQFF. The CDR3 DNA follows: TGTGCCAGCAGCTCGACTAGCGGGTCCTACAATGAGCAGTTCTTC.

The chain uses TRBV19 and TRBJ2-2; D gene unclear. V lost 7 bases to trimming and J lost 6 bases, with 12 bases between them. This CDR3 region has 13 residues. The germline V gene has CDR1 LNHDA and CDR2 SQIVND (reference sequence). The CDR3 DNA reads TGTGCCAGTACGCCCTCTCGCCCCGGGGAGCTGTTTTTT. The encoded protein is CASTPSRPGELFF.

This clone was seen only once. The rearrangement links TRBV9 to TRBJ2-2; D possibly uses TRBD1 or TRBD2 (5 bases each). This CDR3 comprises 15 residues. Germline V gives CDR1 SGDLS, CDR2 YYNGEE. Trimming took off 4 bases at V and 6 bases at J, with 16 bases between the two ends. For the CDR3, the DNA is TGTGCCAGCAGCTCCTCGTTGGTGGGGGCCGGGGAGCTGTTTTTT. Protein product: CASSSSLVGAGELFF.

In its sample, this clone was seen a few times. The chain is built from TRBV29-1 and TRBJ1-1; D not resolved. Trimming cost V 2 bases and J 12 bases, with 13 bases left between them. The CDR3 sequence is 11 residues long. The germline gives CDR1 SQVTM, CDR2 ANQGSEA. CDR3 sequence: CSVELGNRPFF. In DNA, the CDR3 is TGCAGCGTTGAACTGGGGAACCGACCTTTCTTT.

The table lists this clone with a few counts. The chain uses TRBV27 and TRBJ2-3; D not resolved. Trimming removed 3 bases at V and 2 bases at J, with 15 bases between. The CDR3 runs to 16 residues. The germline CDR1 and CDR2 sequences are MNHEY and SMNVEV (reference sequence). As DNA, the CDR3 is TGTGCCAGCAGTTTTACCGCGGAAAGGGTCACAGATACGCAGTATTTT. This codes for CASSFTAERVTDTQYF.

This clone has just a few counts. DNA of the CDR3: TGTGCCAGCAGCAAATCTCGCTCTTTATCTGGAAACACCATATATTTT. Its translation is CASSKSRSLSGNTIYF. The chain recombines TRBV21-1 with TRBJ1-3. TRBV21-1 is given as a pseudogene. This CDR3 contains 16 residues.

The chain joins TRBV21-1 to TRBJ2-1; the table's TRBD1 call for D was not verified on the DNA. TRBV21-1 is described as a pseudogene. The CDR3 contains 20 residues. CDR3 nucleotide sequence: TGTGCCAGCAGCACCAACCAGGACAGGGTGTGGGGACGCTCCTACAATGAGCAGTTCTTC. Translated, it gives CASSTNQDRVWGRSYNEQFF.

This chain connects TRBV6-4 to TRBJ1-2, with D possibly matching TRBD1 (5 bases). The CDR3 spans 13 residues. Per the germline V gene, CDR1 is MRHNA and CDR2 is SNTAGT. The V end lost 2 bases, the J end lost 9 bases, and 13 bases lay between the germline ends. The CDR3 DNA reads TGTGCCAGCAGTGACGTGGGGACCGACAGCTACACCTTC. Translation gives CASSDVGTDSYTF.

V usage is TRBV5-4 and J usage is TRBJ2-1; the D gene is possibly TRBD1 (6 bases). CDR3 size: 16 residues. Germline V CDR1 and CDR2: SGHNT, YYREEE (reference sequence). Trimming removed 3 bases at V and 0 bases at J, with 13 bases between. The CDR3 sequence is CASSSGTSSSYNEQFF. In DNA, the CDR3 is TGTGCCAGCAGCTCCGGGACATCGAGCTCCTACAATGAGCAGTTCTTC. Filled out from reference TRBV5-4 and TRBJ2-1, the complete variable domain reads ETGVTQSPTHLIKTRGQQVTLRCSSQSGHNTVSWYQQALGQGPQFIFQYYREEENGRGNFPPRFSGLQFPNYSSELNVNALELDDSALYLCASSSGTSSSYNEQFFGPGTRLTVL.

The sample holds many counts of this clone. The rearrangement links TRBV28 to TRBJ2-7; no reliable D call. The V gene's germline CDR1 is MDHEN and CDR2 SYDVKM. The CDR3 length is 13 residues. The V and J ends lost 2 bases and 2 bases respectively, with 7 bases between them. The CDR3: CASSLGSPYEQYF. CDR3 DNA: TGTGCCAGCAGTTTAGGCAGCCCCTACGAGCAGTACTTC.